These 2 T cell receptor beta chains were sequenced from one sample in a study of blood T cell repertoires in COVID-19. Repertoires were generated with immunoSEQ multiplex PCR, while TCRdb's copy carries only in-frame clones and drops some. The table includes 150,000 to 200,000 clones, about 88% detected once. The source material was peripheral blood. Receptors originate from a woman of 80 years or more with acute or convalescent COVID-19.

As to this clone: Compared with germline, one end of the junction differs, possibly owing to a read error. The rearrangement joins TRBV7-7 to TRBJ2-2; D might be TRBD1 (6 bases). Per the germline V gene, CDR1 is SSHAT and CDR2 is FNYEAQ (reference sequence). The CDR3 extends over 15 amino acids. The CDR3 coding sequence is TGTGCTAGCAGCTTAGGGGGAGTGGGAACCGGGGAGCTGTTTTTT. Its translation: CASSLGGVGTGELFF. The variable domain in full, completed from reference TRBV7-7 and TRBJ2-2, reads GAGVSQSPRYKVTKRGQDVTLRCDPISSHATLYWYQQALGQGPEFLTYFNYEAQPDKSGLPSDRFSAERPEGSISTLTIQRTEQRDSAMYRCASSLGGVGTGELFFGEGSRLTVL.

The V gene is TRBV19, the J gene TRBJ1-2; D is perhaps TRBD1 (5 bases). The CDR3 extends over 13 amino acids. Germline V gene lookup returns CDR1 LNHDA and CDR2 SQIVND (reference sequence). Trimming left V 4 bases short and J 2 bases short, with 8 bases between. As DNA, the CDR3 is TGTGCCAGTAGTAGAAGGGGCAACTATGGCTACACCTTC. This codes for CASSRRGNYGYTF.